Listed here are 10 T cell receptor beta chains from one sample, sequenced in a study of spatial heterogeneity in lung cancer (dated by TCRdb to the late 2010s). Paper-wide results and their limitations: The tumor nonsynonymous mutation count correlated with the number of expanded intratumoral alpha and beta TCRs.

For these receptors, no antigen is known. Reading the label with the study, this specimen's time point is: sample taken at primary tumor resection. Receptor libraries were prepared by 5' RACE. For sequencing, a NextSeq 500 was employed. TCRdb trimmed the raw reads at Q25, called clones with MiXCR and kept productive beta chains. Entries that share a CDR3 protein sequence are merged under the most common genes and DNA. The sample includes some 23,000 distinct CDR3 sequences, with approximately 9% observed a single time. The top ten constitute 7.7% of the sample. The sequencing used lung tumor tissue, collected at surgery. The source of these receptors is a male donor with early-stage non-small cell lung cancer.

V and J are TRBV29-1 and TRBJ2-2; the D gene could be TRBD1 or TRBD2 (5 bases each). Germline CDR1 and CDR2: SQVTM and ANQGSEA. The V end lost 7 bases, the J end lost 7 bases, and 13 bases lay between the germline ends. The CDR3 runs to 12 residues. CDR3 nucleotides: TGCAGCGCCCCGGGACCGGACGGGGAGCTGTTTTTT. Amino acid sequence: CSAPGPDGELFF.

This clonotype was seen ten or more times. The CDR3 here is CASSPLRDRNQPQHF. CDR3 coding DNA: TGCGCCAGCAGCCCCCTACGTGACAGGAATCAGCCCCAGCATTTT. This chain links TRBV4-1 with TRBJ1-5, with D tentatively TRBD1 (6 bases). Germline CDR1 reads MGHRA; CDR2 reads YSYEKL. CDR3 length: 15 amino acids. With 4 bases removed from V and 4 bases from J, the gap between germline ends came to 14 bases.

This clonotype was counted between two and nine times. As DNA, the CDR3 is TGTGCCAGCAGCAAAGAGAAAGAGGGGGCCTACGAGCAGTACTTC. Translation: CASSKEKEGAYEQYF. The gene calls are TRBV21-1 and TRBJ2-7; TRBD1 is the table's D call and was not checked against the DNA. TRBV21-1 is noted as a pseudogene. The CDR3 consists of 15 residues.

This clonotype has a handful of counts. V is TRBV2 and J is TRBJ2-4; the D is unclear. V was shortened by 3 bases and J by 5 bases, with 11 bases between the two germline ends. This CDR3 is 14 amino acids long. Germline-derived CDR1 and CDR2 are SNHLY and FYNNEI. CDR3 coding DNA: TGTGCCAGCAGTGAGTGGTTCGCCGAAAACATTCAGTACTTC. It encodes CASSEWFAENIQYF. The entire variable domain, with the rest obtained from reference TRBV2 and TRBJ2-4, is as follows: EPEVTQTPSHQVTQMGQEVILRCVPISNHLYFYWYRQILGQKVEFLVSFYNNEISEKSEIFDDQFSVERPDGSNFTLKIRSTKLEDSAMYFCASSEWFAENIQYFGAGTRLSVL.

Many counts were recorded for this clonotype. The chain combines TRBV5-1 with TRBJ1-5; possibly TRBD1 for D (6 bases). V gave up 2 bases and J gave up 7 bases, with 16 bases separating them. Germline V gives CDR1 SGHRS, CDR2 YFSETQ. The CDR3 totals 15 residues. This CDR3 reads CASSFSTGKGQPQHF. The CDR3 DNA is TGCGCCAGCAGCTTTTCAACAGGGAAAGGACAGCCCCAGCATTTT.

The table lists this clonotype with many counts. The J gene is TRBJ1-1, the V gene TRBV6-2 or TRBV6-3, with D possibly being TRBD1 (5 bases). Trimming cost V 2 bases and J 1 base, with 11 bases left between them. From germline, CDR1 is MNHEY and CDR2 SVGEGT. The CDR3 runs 15 residues. CDR3 in amino acids: CASSYTLGPNTEAFF. The CDR3 nucleotides read TGTGCCAGCAGTTACACCCTGGGACCGAACACTGAAGCTTTCTTT.

This clonotype was recorded many times. The V gene is TRBV2, the J gene TRBJ2-1, with D hard to call. Looked up from germline, CDR1 is SNHLY and CDR2 is FYNNEI. V was cut by 7 bases and J by 0 bases, with 13 bases left in between. This CDR3 has 15 residues. This CDR3 reads CASNLEFSSYNEQFF. The CDR3 DNA follows: TGTGCCAGCAACCTTGAGTTCAGCTCCTACAATGAGCAGTTCTTC.

The chain joins TRBV28 to TRBJ2-5; a possible D gene is TRBD2 (6 bases). The CDR3 spans 16 residues. V lost 6 bases to trimming and J lost 1 base, with 18 bases between them. Germline V gene data show CDR1 as MDHEN and CDR2 as SYDVKM. The CDR3 DNA reads TGTGCCAGCAGGGGGGGTGGCGGGGTACGCCAAGAGACCCAGTACTTC. This encodes CASRGGGGVRQETQYF.

This clonotype was picked up many times. The rearrangement joins TRBV28 to TRBJ1-5; D is possibly TRBD1 (5 bases). This CDR3 contains 15 residues. V lost 4 bases, J lost 2 bases, and 12 bases lay in between. CDR1 and CDR2 (germline): MDHEN, SYDVKM. The CDR3 reads CASSSPGQGNQPQHF. In DNA form, the CDR3 reads TGTGCCAGCAGTTCCCCTGGACAAGGCAATCAGCCCCAGCATTTT.

A few counts support this clonotype. The chain combines TRBV28 with TRBJ1-2; D possibly corresponds to TRBD1 (6 bases). This CDR3 comprises 15 residues. V was clipped by 5 bases and J by 4 bases, with 17 bases between them. The germline CDR1 and CDR2 sequences are MDHEN and SYDVKM. CDR3 nucleotides: TGTGCCAGCAGTGGGCCGACAGGAGGGGCCTATGGCTACACCTTC. This sequence encodes CASSGPTGGAYGYTF.